This TCR beta chain was observed in a study of blood T cell repertoires in COVID-19. Profiled with immunoSEQ multiplex PCR; TCRdb holds only in-frame clones, not every one. The profile shows fewer than 85,000 clones, 80% to 90% of them singletons. The sample consisted of peripheral blood. The sequence derives from a woman older than 75 with active or convalescent COVID-19.

The CDR3, as DNA: TGTGCCACCAGTAAGGGACTAAAAGAGACCCAGTACTTC. This translates into CATSKGLKETQYF. V is TRBV24-1 and J is TRBJ2-5; 7 bases match TRBD2. The trim removed 6 bases at V and 3 bases at J, leaving 3 bases unmatched. The length of the CDR3 is 13 residues. Germline V gives CDR1 KGHDR, CDR2 SFDVKD.